These T cell receptor beta chains were read from a single sample in a study of T-cell memory formation after mild COVID-19. TCRdb fed the 5' RACE reads into MiXCR, producing one record per CDR3 protein. The data show about 110,000 distinct CDR3 sequences, over 15% seen once. Sample: PBMCs or a T cell subset sorted from them (not recorded which). The receptors here all came from an adult woman who had mild COVID-19 (a few samples of this study predate the infection). Cell type and time point are not known. Each CDR3 is given with its conserved first and last residue. A D gene is named only where the DNA matches it firmly. Clone size is stated in some rows and not others, as once, few, many or a class when expanded.

J gene	V gene	D gene	clone size	CDR3 protein	CDR3 DNA
TRBJ2-2	TRBV29-1	-	-	CSVEAGWNTGELFF	TGCAGCGTTGAGGCGGGGTGGAACACCGGGGAGCTGTTTTTT
TRBJ1-5	TRBV4-1	-	few	CASSYGPGGAQPQHF	TGCGCCAGCAGCTACGGACCTGGGGGGGCTCAGCCCCAGCATTTT
TRBJ2-3	TRBV9	TRBD2	many	CASSSGGAAGTDTQYF	TGTGCCAGCAGCTCCGGGGGGGCCGCGGGCACAGATACGCAGTATTTT
TRBJ2-1	TRBV2	TRBD2	few	CASINQGLAEYNEQFF	TGTGCCAGCATTAACCAGGGACTAGCGGAGTACAATGAGCAGTTCTTC
TRBJ2-5	TRBV29-1	TRBD2	few	CSVEAGLAGWETQYF	TGCAGCGTTGAAGCCGGACTAGCGGGCTGGGAGACCCAGTACTTC
TRBJ2-5	TRBV7-3	TRBD1	few	CASSLEQGAETQYF	TGTGCCAGCAGCTTAGAACAGGGGGCGGAGACCCAGTACTTC
TRBJ2-1	TRBV5-6	TRBD1	once	CASSYGTAYNEQFF	TGTGCCAGCAGCTACGGGACAGCCTACAATGAGCAGTTCTTC
TRBJ1-3	TRBV28	-	few	CASRIGSGNTIYF	TGTGCCAGCAGGATAGGCTCTGGAAACACCATATATTTT
TRBJ2-7	TRBV27	TRBD2	-	CASSFTSGFAYEQYF	TGTGCCAGCAGTTTTACTAGCGGATTCGCCTACGAGCAGTACTTC
TRBJ1-2	TRBV27	-	-	CASSSDHRYYGYTF	TGTGCCAGCAGTTCCGACCATCGTTATTATGGCTACACCTTC
TRBJ2-5	TRBV7-9	-	few	CASSQGLETQYF	TGTGCCAGCTCACAGGGTCTCGAGACCCAGTACTTC
TRBJ2-3	TRBV5-6	-	-	CASSFSAGGAGAPGDTQYF	TGTGCCAGCAGCTTTTCCGCTGGCGGGGCGGGGGCGCCCGGGGATACGCAGTATTTT
TRBJ2-1	TRBV12-5	-	few	CASGPGLSCPYNEQFF	TGTGCTAGTGGACCCGGTTTGAGCTGTCCCTACAATGAGCAGTTCTTC
TRBJ1-1	TRBV15	-	-	CATSKSSVPTEAFF	TGTGCCACCAGCAAGAGTTCGGTCCCCACTGAAGCTTTCTTT
TRBJ2-7	TRBV7-9	-	few	CASSAFRGGAEEQYF	TGTGCCAGCAGCGCCTTCCGCGGAGGGGCTGAGGAGCAGTACTTC
TRBJ1-2	TRBV20-1	-	few	CSARDLEVLGANYGYTF	TGCAGTGCTAGAGATCTTGAGGTTTTGGGAGCTAACTATGGCTACACCTTC
TRBJ2-3	TRBV6-6	TRBD1	few	CASSRTGQATDTQYF	TGTGCCAGCAGTCGAACGGGACAGGCTACAGATACGCAGTATTTT
TRBJ1-4	TRBV7-9	-	-	CASSSIRGSGAEKLFF	TGTGCCAGCAGCTCCATTAGGGGGAGTGGTGCTGAAAAACTGTTTTTT
TRBJ1-1	TRBV25-1	-	-	CASSDLNTEAFF	TGTGCCAGCAGTGACCTGAACACTGAAGCTTTCTTT
TRBJ2-7	TRBV30	TRBD1	few	CAWTGTDPYEQYF	TGTGCCTGGACCGGGACAGATCCTTACGAGCAGTACTTC
TRBJ2-1	TRBV3-1	TRBD2	few	CASSQVGLAGGKYNEQFF	TGTGCCAGCAGCCAAGTGGGACTAGCGGGAGGGAAATACAATGAGCAGTTCTTC
TRBJ2-5	TRBV3-1	TRBD2	few	CASSRRLAGGSETQYF	TGTGCCAGCAGTCGAAGACTAGCGGGAGGCTCAGAGACCCAGTACTTC
TRBJ1-1	TRBV6-5	-	-	CATRQASNTEAFF	TGTGCCACCCGACAGGCTTCAAACACTGAAGCTTTCTTT
TRBJ2-2	TRBV10-3	-	-	CAISETGGGSNTGELFF	TGTGCCATCAGTGAGACGGGGGGCGGATCGAACACCGGGGAGCTGTTTTTT
TRBJ1-2	TRBV10-3	-	-	CAISEIEGDYGYTF	TGTGCCATCAGTGAGATTGAAGGGGACTATGGCTACACCTTC
TRBJ2-1	TRBV7-9	TRBD2	-	CASSLRGTRQDNEQFF	TGTGCCAGCAGCCTACGCGGGACTAGGCAAGACAATGAGCAGTTCTTC
TRBJ2-1	TRBV20-1	-	-	CSARGIADEQFF	TGCAGTGCTAGAGGGATTGCAGATGAGCAGTTCTTC
TRBJ2-1	TRBV4-1	TRBD2	few	CASSQESSGGAQEQFF	TGCGCCAGCAGCCAAGAGTCCAGCGGGGGGGCACAGGAGCAGTTCTTC
TRBJ2-7	TRBV20-1	-	-	CSVLRDSYEQYF	TGCAGTGTTCTCCGGGACTCCTACGAGCAGTACTTC
TRBJ2-1	TRBV24-1	-	-	CATSDHGRNEQFF	TGTGCCACCAGTGATCACGGCCGGAATGAGCAGTTCTTC
TRBJ2-5	TRBV12-3/TRBV12-4	-	few	CASSFQGGQETQYF	TGTGCCAGCAGTTTCCAGGGGGGGCAAGAGACCCAGTACTTC
TRBJ2-4	TRBV5-4	-	few	CASSLGAAKNIQYF	TGTGCCAGCAGCTTGGGAGCAGCCAAAAACATTCAGTACTTC
TRBJ2-3	TRBV5-1	-	-	CASSLTGTLSTDTQYF	TGCGCCAGCAGTCTAACCGGGACCCTAAGCACAGATACGCAGTATTTT
TRBJ1-1	TRBV4-1	-	few	CASSQAGGEAFF	TGCGCCAGCAGCCAAGCCGGTGGGGAAGCTTTCTTT
TRBJ1-5	TRBV20-1	TRBD1	-	CSAREPGQGYSNQPQHF	TGCAGTGCTAGAGAGCCGGGACAGGGATATAGCAATCAGCCCCAGCATTTT
TRBJ1-1	TRBV24-1	-	few	CATSREHQGLTEAFF	TGTGCCACCAGCAGAGAGCACCAGGGGTTAACTGAAGCTTTCTTT
TRBJ2-7	TRBV7-9	-	few	CASSLSTTPQQYF	TGTGCCAGCAGCTTATCTACGACACCTCAGCAGTACTTC
TRBJ2-7	TRBV11-2	TRBD2	few	CASSQMGTSGTYEQYF	TGTGCCAGCAGCCAAATGGGAACTAGCGGCACCTACGAGCAGTACTTC